A few counts support the clone carrying this T cell receptor beta chain. This specimen belongs to a study of T cells in Graves' hyperthyroidism and ophthalmopathy. Recently diagnosed hyperthyroidism of less than 2 months' duration affected patients aged 18 to 65. Clinical symptoms, serum thyroxine and TRAb, thyroid ultrasound and orbital computed tomography were used for the diagnoses. The CDR3 consists of 14 residues. Germline V lookup: CDR1 DFQATT, CDR2 SNEGSKA (reference sequence). Trimming left V 3 bases short and J 2 bases short, with 11 bases between. RNA transcripts served as the template for amplifying TCR beta CDR3 regions. RT-PCR in the first round (using the HTBI primer set) targeted the TCR CDR3. TCRdb re-called the multiplex PCR reads through MiXCR, storing one row per CDR3 protein. The sample records roughly 510,000 distinct CDR3 sequences, under 25% being singletons.

This clonotype was sampled from a man younger than 35 with Graves' hyperthyroidism. Sequencing used blood. The rearrangement joins TRBV20-1 to TRBJ1-5; possibly TRBD1 for D (5 bases). For the CDR3, the DNA is TGCAGTGCTAGTGGGGGACCCGGCAATCAGCCCCAGCATTTT. Its protein is CSASGGPGNQPQHF.